The 24 T cell receptor beta chains below all came from one sample that was sequenced in a study of Ad26.COV2.S vaccination and SARS-CoV-2 variants. Treatment in this sample: around 19 received Ad26.COV2.S at low or high dose, single or two shots; about 5 received placebo; per-sample allocation not given. At day 63 after the first vaccine or placebo injection, samples were drawn. Repertoires were generated with immunoSEQ multiplex PCR, while TCRdb's copy carries only in-frame clones and drops some. The sample has about 440,000 clones; 87% are singletons. Sequencing used peripheral blood, obtained in a trial of Ad26.COV2.S vaccine versus placebo. Receptors originate from a person aged 18-60 years who received the Ad26.COV2.S COVID-19 vaccine or a placebo.

This chain connects TRBV11-3 to TRBJ2-5; possibly TRBD1 for D (5 bases). CDR3 length: 15 residues. CDR1 and CDR2 from the germline V gene are SGHNT and YENEEA. The V and J ends lost 1 base and 2 bases respectively, with 11 bases between them. CDR3 DNA: TGTGCCAGCAGCTTAGGTTGGTCAGGGCAAGAGACCCAGTACTTC. It yields the protein CASSLGWSGQETQYF.

The chain couples TRBV18 to TRBJ2-7; D not certain. Germline CDR1 reads KGHSH; CDR2 reads LQKENI. This CDR3 region has 12 residues. V was cut by 2 bases and J by 4 bases, with 6 bases left in between. CDR3: CASSPGFYEQYF. The CDR3 DNA is TGTGCCAGCTCACCAGGGTTTTACGAGCAGTACTTC.

The chain links TRBV30 to TRBJ2-3; TRBD2 is a possible D gene (9 bases). The V end lost 2 bases, the J end lost 14 bases, and 29 bases lay between the germline ends. CDR3 length: 16 residues. Germline-derived CDR1 and CDR2 are GTSNPN and SVGIG (reference sequence). The CDR3 sequence is CAWSPPLTGVGTSWYF. Here the CDR3 DNA reads TGTGCCTGGAGTCCCCCCCTGACAGGGGTTGGGACTAGCTGGTATTTT.

The V call is TRBV30, the J call TRBJ2-7; possibly TRBD1 or TRBD2 for D (5 bases each). This CDR3 region has 12 residues. Trimming took 7 bases from V and 2 from J, leaving 12 bases between them. Per germline, CDR1 GTSNPN and CDR2 SVGIG (reference sequence). Written as DNA, the CDR3 is TGTGCCTCCCGGGACGGTCCCTACGAGCAGTACTTC. It encodes CASRDGPYEQYF.

The V and J genes are TRBV9 and TRBJ1-1; no reliable D call. This CDR3 comprises 13 residues. The V end lost 3 bases, the J end lost 6 bases, and 12 bases lay between the germline ends. CDR1 and CDR2 from the germline V gene are SGDLS and YYNGEE. In nucleotides, the CDR3 is TGTGCCAGCAGCGGACCCGGGGTTCCTGAAGCTTTCTTT. As protein: CASSGPGVPEAFF.

V is TRBV23-1 and J is TRBJ2-2; a possible D gene is TRBD1 (5 bases). TRBV23-1 is an ORF; its function is uncertain. The CDR3 has 17 amino acids. Between the trimmed V and J ends, which lost 6 bases and 0 bases, there was a span of 17 bases. CDR3 in DNA: TGCGCCAGCAGCCAGGACGGCCCCAGGGCGAACACCGGGGAGCTGTTTTTT. Translation gives CASSQDGPRANTGELFF.

The chain uses TRBV4-1 and TRBJ2-1; D perhaps matches TRBD1 (5 bases). Looked up from germline, CDR1 is MGHRA and CDR2 is YSYEKL. The CDR3 is 17 amino acids. The V end was cut by 0 bases, the J end by 1 base, with 13 bases between. The CDR3 loop reads CASSQDKISGSYNEQFF. The CDR3 DNA sequence: TGCGCCAGCAGCCAAGATAAGATTTCAGGGTCCTACAATGAGCAGTTCTTC.

The rearrangement uses TRBV3-1 (or the pseudogene TRBV3-2) and TRBJ1-3; 9 nucleotides line up with TRBD1. V lost 5 bases to trimming and J lost 2 bases; unmatched junction nucleotides: 7. Per the germline V gene, CDR1 is LGHDT and CDR2 is YNNKEL (reference sequence). This CDR3 has 16 residues. In DNA, the CDR3 is TGTGCCAGCAGCAAGACAGGGGGTCGAACTGGAAACACCATATATTTT. Its translation: CASSKTGGRTGNTIYF.

The CDR3 protein is CASRLAPRAPGGGYTF. The DNA for the CDR3 is TGTGCAAGTCGCTTAGCGCCTCGGGCGCCGGGGGGTGGCTACACCTTC. The V gene is TRBV12-2, the J gene TRBJ1-2. TRBV12-2 is designated a pseudogene. The CDR3 runs to 16 residues.

The gene calls are TRBV4-1 and TRBJ2-7; no firm D call. The germline V and J ends were trimmed by 0 bases and 6 bases, with 15 bases remaining between them. The CDR3 consists of 15 residues. CDR1 MGHRA and CDR2 YSYEKL come from the germline V gene. CDR3 loop: CASSQEVPSPGEQYF. The CDR3 coding sequence is TGCGCCAGCAGCCAAGAGGTGCCCTCTCCGGGCGAGCAGTACTTC.

The CDR3 sequence is CATQRQGAGEQYF. The CDR3, as DNA: TGTGCCACCCAAAGACAGGGGGCTGGTGAGCAGTACTTC. This rearrangement joins TRBV19 to TRBJ2-7; TRBD1 aligns across 10 bases. Germline V lookup: CDR1 LNHDA, CDR2 SQIVND (reference sequence). The CDR3 is made up of 13 amino acids. Losses at the gene ends were 10 bases for V and 7 bases for J; bases not matched to a gene: 10.

The CDR3 DNA is TGTGCCAGCAGTTGGTCCCCGAACTACGAGCAGTACTTC. Residues: CASSWSPNYEQYF. This chain joins TRBV2 and TRBJ2-7; no reliable D call. V was shortened by 5 bases and J by 3 bases, with 11 bases between the two germline ends. The CDR3 covers 13 residues. Germline V gene sequence: CDR1 SNHLY, CDR2 FYNNEI.

This rearrangement joins TRBV7-2 to TRBJ1-3, with D unclear. CDR3 size: 13 residues. Germline CDR1 and CDR2: SGHTA and FQGNSA. The V end lost 5 bases, the J end lost 2 bases, and 7 bases lay between the germline ends. This CDR3 reads CASSSGTGNTIYF. CDR3 sequence (DNA): TGTGCCAGCAGCAGCGGTACTGGAAACACCATATATTTT.

The gene calls are TRBV7-8 and TRBJ2-2, with TRBD2 matching 11 bases. Looked up from germline, CDR1 is SGHVS and CDR2 is FQNEAQ. The J segment lost 2 bases and the V segment lost 6 bases, leaving 11 bases of the junction unmatched. This CDR3 has 18 amino acids. The CDR3 region is CASRPAMLAGGNTGELFF. Here the CDR3 DNA reads TGTGCCAGCAGGCCAGCCATGCTAGCGGGAGGCAACACCGGGGAGCTGTTTTTT. Variable domain in full (rest from reference TRBV7-8 and TRBJ2-2): GAGVSQSPRYKVAKRGQDVALRCDPISGHVSLFWYQQALGQGPEFLTYFQNEAQLDKSGLPSDRFFAERPEGSVSTLKIQRTQQEDSAVYLCASRPAMLAGGNTGELFFGEGSRLTVL.

V gene TRBV12-5 combines with J gene TRBJ2-2; no reliable D call. V was shortened by 1 base and J by 5 bases, with 5 bases between the two germline ends. Germline-derived CDR1 and CDR2 are LGHNT and FRNRAP. The CDR3 length is 13 residues. The CDR3: CASGLGVTGELFF. The CDR3 DNA sequence: TGTGCTAGTGGTTTGGGGGTAACCGGGGAGCTGTTTTTT.

The rearrangement joins TRBV6-2 or TRBV6-3 to TRBJ2-1; 9 bases map to TRBD2. Germline V gene data show CDR1 as MNHEY and CDR2 as SVGEGT. The CDR3 spans 16 residues. The V gene end was trimmed by 0 bases and the J gene end by 6 bases; junction bases not matched to a gene: 6. CDR3 coding DNA: TGTGCCAGCAGTTACTCGTTTTTACTAGCGGGCAATGAGCAGTTCTTC. Translated, it gives CASSYSFLLAGNEQFF.

This chain joins TRBV12-5 and TRBJ1-1, with a possible D match to TRBD1 (6 bases). Trimming shortened V by 0 bases and J by 7 bases, and 12 bases separated the two germline ends. Germline V gene sequence: CDR1 LGHNT, CDR2 FRNRAP. This CDR3 comprises 14 residues. CDR3 nucleotides: TGTGCTAGTGGTTTGGTGGGGGGGGCCGATGAAGCTTTCTTT. Its translation is CASGLVGGADEAFF.

This chain uses TRBV5-1 with TRBJ1-1; tentatively, D is TRBD1 (5 bases). The CDR3 runs 13 residues. Germline V lookup: CDR1 SGHRS, CDR2 YFSETQ. The V and J ends lost 7 bases and 2 bases respectively, with 12 bases between them. The CDR3 region has the DNA TGCGCCAGCGCAGGGACCGCTAACACTGAAGCTTTCTTT. This translates into CASAGTANTEAFF. The whole variable domain, filled in from reference TRBV5-1 and TRBJ1-1, reads KAGVTQTPRYLIKTRGQQVTLSCSPISGHRSVSWYQQTPGQGLQFLFEYFSETQRNKGNFPGRFSGRQFSNSRSEMNVSTLELGDSALYLCASAGTANTEAFFGQGTRLTVV.

The V call is TRBV5-1, the J call TRBJ1-1; TRBD1 might be the D (5 bases). From germline, CDR1 is SGHRS and CDR2 YFSETQ. The CDR3 spans 14 residues. Trimming took off 1 base at V and 5 bases at J, with 12 bases between the two ends. The CDR3: CASSLFGRETEAFF. CDR3 bases: TGCGCCAGCAGCTTGTTTGGCAGGGAAACTGAAGCTTTCTTT.

This chain joins TRBV28 and TRBJ2-7; D may correspond to TRBD1 or TRBD2 (5 bases each). The germline V and J ends were trimmed by 6 bases and 1 base, with 16 bases remaining between them. The CDR3 has 15 amino acids. Germline V gives CDR1 MDHEN, CDR2 SYDVKM. In DNA form, the CDR3 reads TGTGCCAGCAGGCGAAAGGTTGGGGGTTCCTACGAGCAGTACTTC. Translated: CASRRKVGGSYEQYF. Together with reference TRBV28 and TRBJ2-7, the CDR3 gives the full variable domain: DVKVTQSSRYLVKRTGEKVFLECVQDMDHENMFWYRQDPGLGLRLIYFSYDVKMKEKGDIPEGYSVSREKKERFSLILESASTNQTSMYLCASRRKVGGSYEQYFGPGTRLTVT.

The chain couples TRBV19 to TRBJ1-5; D gene ambiguous. CDR1 and CDR2 (germline): LNHDA, SQIVND (reference sequence). This CDR3 has 14 residues. V lost 3 bases and J 3 bases, leaving 9 bases between the germline ends. This CDR3 is CASSMNRDNQPQHF. The CDR3 DNA reads as TGTGCCAGTAGTATGAACAGAGACAATCAGCCCCAGCATTTT.

This chain connects TRBV7-2 to TRBJ2-5; possible D gene TRBD2, 6 bases. The CDR3 spans 14 residues. Trimming took 5 bases from V and 2 from J, leaving 12 bases between them. Germline-derived CDR1 and CDR2 are SGHTA and FQGNSA. CDR3 coding DNA: TGTGCCAGCAGCCAACCCGGGAGACAAGAGACCCAGTACTTC. Protein: CASSQPGRQETQYF.

This clone has a handful of counts. One base away lies a much larger clone, so this may be a sequencing read error. Other DNA sequences of this sample code for an identical CDR3. The V call is TRBV5-4, the J call TRBJ1-1; D remains unclear. Trimming left V 0 bases short and J 0 bases short, with 3 bases between. There are 13 residues in the CDR3. Germline assignment: CDR1 SGHNT and CDR2 YYREEE (reference sequence). This CDR3 reads CASSLGLNTEAFF. The CDR3 DNA reads TGTGCCAGCAGCTTGGGGTTGAACACTGAAGCTTTCTTT. Full variable domain (outside the CDR3, taken from reference TRBV5-4 and TRBJ1-1): ETGVTQSPTHLIKTRGQQVTLRCSSQSGHNTVSWYQQALGQGPQFIFQYYREEENGRGNFPPRFSGLQFPNYSSELNVNALELDDSALYLCASSLGLNTEAFFGQGTRLTVV.

There are many counts of this clone. The CDR3 DNA follows: TGCAGTGCTAGTGTGTCTGTAGGGCTAGCGGGGCTCCAAGAGACCCAGTACTTC. This codes for CSASVSVGLAGLQETQYF. The chain joins TRBV20-1 to TRBJ2-5; 9 bases are shared with TRBD2. The CDR3 length is 18 residues. Germline V gene lookup returns CDR1 DFQATT and CDR2 SNEGSKA (reference sequence). J gave up 1 base and V 3 bases, and 15 bases lay outside the gene matches.